The rows below give T cell receptor beta chains drawn from one sample of a study of breast tumors, draining lymph nodes, adjacent tissues. MiXCR, run by TCRdb on the multiplex PCR reads, gives a single entry per CDR3 protein. The data contain tens of thousands of distinct CDR3 sequences, roughly 30% of them singletons. Sequences were obtained from axillary lymph node tissue. All receptors derive from a female donor with breast cancer. Some clones in this sample may be carry-over from other donors' samples. Both conserved end residues are part of each CDR3. D genes are given only for firm matches. Expanded clones get a size class; other rows say once, few or many, or leave the size out.

J gene: TRBJ1-1
D gene: -
V gene: TRBV19
clone size: -
CDR3 protein: CASSPTRTEGLNTEAFF
CDR3 DNA: TGTGCCAGTAGTCCTACCCGGACGGAGGGGTTGAACACTGAAGCTTTCTTT

J gene: TRBJ1-4
D gene: -
V gene: TRBV5-1
clone size: many
CDR3 protein: CASRDGTSEKLFF
CDR3 DNA: TGCGCCAGCCGAGACGGGACGAGTGAAAAACTGTTTTTT

J gene: TRBJ2-7
D gene: TRBD1
V gene: TRBV11-3
clone size: many
CDR3 protein: CASSLAGQGGYEQYF
CDR3 DNA: TGTGCCAGCAGCTTAGCCGGACAGGGTGGTTACGAGCAGTACTTC

J gene: TRBJ1-2
D gene: -
V gene: TRBV5-8
clone size: many
CDR3 protein: CASSPDSVLSNYGYTF
CDR3 DNA: TGTGCCAGCAGCCCGGACAGTGTCCTTTCTAACTATGGCTACACCTTC

J gene: TRBJ2-7
D gene: -
V gene: TRBV30
clone size: many
CDR3 protein: CAWSQGGREQYF
CDR3 DNA: TGTGCCTGGAGCCAGGGGGGCCGGGAGCAGTACTTC

J gene: TRBJ2-7
D gene: -
V gene: TRBV4-1
clone size: many
CDR3 protein: CASSQGGGTPSEQYF
CDR3 DNA: TGCGCCAGCAGCCAAGGGGGCGGGACACCCTCCGAGCAGTACTTC

J gene: TRBJ1-2
D gene: TRBD1
V gene: TRBV11-2
clone size: many
CDR3 protein: CASGTGGNYGYTF
CDR3 DNA: TGTGCCAGCGGGACAGGGGGTAACTATGGCTACACCTTC

J gene: TRBJ1-5
D gene: -
V gene: TRBV5-5
clone size: -
CDR3 protein: CASSLQGPGREQPQHF
CDR3 DNA: TGTGCCAGCAGCCTCCAAGGACCGGGCCGCGAGCAGCCCCAGCATTTT

J gene: TRBJ2-3
D gene: TRBD2
V gene: TRBV20-1
clone size: -
CDR3 protein: CSARDFQREPADTQYF
CDR3 DNA: TGCAGTGCTAGAGATTTCCAGCGGGAGCCCGCAGATACGCAGTATTTT

J gene: TRBJ2-1
D gene: -
V gene: TRBV27
clone size: few
CDR3 protein: CASSFRRGNEQFF
CDR3 DNA: TGTGCCAGCAGTTTCCGAAGGGGCAATGAGCAGTTCTTC

J gene: TRBJ2-4
D gene: -
V gene: TRBV19
clone size: many
CDR3 protein: CASSISAKNIQYF
CDR3 DNA: TGTGCCAGTAGTATTTCGGCCAAAAACATTCAGTACTTC

J gene: TRBJ1-3
D gene: TRBD1
V gene: TRBV5-4
clone size: many
CDR3 protein: CASSSGTGSRNTIYF
CDR3 DNA: TGTGCCAGCAGTTCCGGGACAGGATCCCGAAACACCATATATTTT

J gene: TRBJ1-2
D gene: TRBD1
V gene: TRBV14
clone size: many
CDR3 protein: CASSRGTGNLIGGYTF
CDR3 DNA: TGTGCCAGCAGCCGCGGGACAGGGAACCTAATAGGGGGCTACACCTTC

J gene: TRBJ2-7
D gene: TRBD2
V gene: TRBV5-4
clone size: -
CDR3 protein: CASSPRTSGTYEQYF
CDR3 DNA: TGTGCCAGCAGCCCCAGGACTAGCGGGACCTACGAGCAGTACTTC

J gene: TRBJ2-7
D gene: TRBD2
V gene: TRBV27
clone size: many
CDR3 protein: CASSLLASGYEQYF
CDR3 DNA: TGTGCCAGCAGTTTATTAGCTAGCGGCTACGAGCAGTACTTC

J gene: TRBJ2-1
D gene: TRBD2
V gene: TRBV7-9
clone size: many
CDR3 protein: CASSLVGGVGGEQFF
CDR3 DNA: TGTGCCAGCAGCTTAGTTGGGGGGGTGGGGGGTGAGCAGTTCTTC

J gene: TRBJ1-3
D gene: -
V gene: TRBV28
clone size: many
CDR3 protein: CASSRLAGHSGNTIYF
CDR3 DNA: TGTGCCAGCAGTCGACTCGCCGGGCACTCTGGAAACACCATATATTTT

J gene: TRBJ2-7
D gene: TRBD2
V gene: TRBV27
clone size: many
CDR3 protein: CASPGLATYEQYF
CDR3 DNA: TGTGCCAGCCCTGGACTAGCCACCTACGAGCAGTACTTC

J gene: TRBJ2-1
D gene: TRBD2
V gene: TRBV19
clone size: many
CDR3 protein: CASTKIAGANNEQFF
CDR3 DNA: TGTGCCAGTACCAAAATAGCGGGAGCAAACAATGAGCAGTTCTTC

J gene: TRBJ2-2
D gene: -
V gene: TRBV7-3
clone size: many
CDR3 protein: CASSSNMAPGELFF
CDR3 DNA: TGTGCCAGCAGCTCAAACATGGCCCCCGGGGAGCTGTTTTTT

J gene: TRBJ2-3
D gene: -
V gene: TRBV28
clone size: many
CDR3 protein: CASRRMSTDTQYF
CDR3 DNA: TGTGCCAGCAGAAGGATGAGCACAGATACGCAGTATTTT

J gene: TRBJ2-5
D gene: TRBD1
V gene: TRBV7-9
clone size: many
CDR3 protein: CASSSPPGTGRYQETQYF
CDR3 DNA: TGTGCCAGCAGCTCACCGCCTGGGACAGGCCGGTACCAAGAGACCCAGTACTTC

J gene: TRBJ2-2
D gene: TRBD1
V gene: TRBV5-1
clone size: many
CDR3 protein: CASRDRAANTGELFF
CDR3 DNA: TGCGCCAGCAGGGACAGGGCAGCGAACACCGGGGAGCTGTTTTTT

J gene: TRBJ2-7
D gene: -
V gene: TRBV7-8
clone size: -
CDR3 protein: CASSLAGTGSFYEQYF
CDR3 DNA: TGTGCCAGCAGCTTGGCCGGGACTGGCAGTTTCTACGAGCAGTACTTC

J gene: TRBJ1-1
D gene: -
V gene: TRBV25-1
clone size: few
CDR3 protein: CASSEGGGTTEAFF
CDR3 DNA: TGTGCCAGCAGTGAAGGTGGGGGGACCACTGAAGCTTTCTTT

J gene: TRBJ1-1
D gene: -
V gene: TRBV7-2
clone size: many
CDR3 protein: CASSLGRNTEAFF
CDR3 DNA: TGTGCCAGCAGCTTAGGGCGGAACACTGAAGCTTTCTTT

J gene: TRBJ2-3
D gene: -
V gene: TRBV7-2
clone size: many
CDR3 protein: CASSPPRRGADTQYF
CDR3 DNA: TGTGCCAGCAGCCCCCCGCGTCGCGGGGCAGATACGCAGTATTTT

J gene: TRBJ1-6
D gene: -
V gene: TRBV20-1
clone size: few
CDR3 protein: CSASDRRVLTSPLHF
CDR3 DNA: TGCAGTGCTAGCGACAGGCGGGTTCTTACTTCCCCCCTCCACTTT

J gene: TRBJ2-5
D gene: -
V gene: TRBV20-1
clone size: -
CDR3 protein: CSARDGGETQYF
CDR3 DNA: TGCAGTGCTAGAGATGGGGGAGAGACCCAGTACTTC

J gene: TRBJ2-3
D gene: TRBD1
V gene: TRBV12-3/TRBV12-4
clone size: many
CDR3 protein: CASSLGTGRPDTQYF
CDR3 DNA: TGTGCCAGCAGTTTAGGGACAGGGCGACCAGATACGCAGTATTTT

J gene: TRBJ1-1
D gene: -
V gene: TRBV27
clone size: -
CDR3 protein: CASSPQWTAQNTEAFF
CDR3 DNA: TGTGCCAGCAGTCCACAATGGACAGCCCAGAACACTGAAGCTTTCTTT

J gene: TRBJ2-7
D gene: -
V gene: TRBV29-1
clone size: -
CDR3 protein: CSVTDSYEQYF
CDR3 DNA: TGCAGCGTTACCGACAGCTACGAGCAGTACTTC

J gene: TRBJ2-1
D gene: TRBD2
V gene: TRBV20-1
clone size: -
CDR3 protein: CSTRGLAGVNEQFF
CDR3 DNA: TGCAGTACGAGGGGACTAGCGGGAGTTAATGAGCAGTTCTTC

J gene: TRBJ1-4
D gene: -
V gene: TRBV20-1
clone size: -
CDR3 protein: CSARAHASYTEKLFF
CDR3 DNA: TGCAGTGCTAGAGCCCATGCGTCCTACACTGAAAAACTGTTTTTT

J gene: TRBJ2-3
D gene: TRBD2
V gene: TRBV29-1
clone size: many
CDR3 protein: CSVDVGLAADTQYF
CDR3 DNA: TGCAGCGTTGATGTGGGACTAGCGGCAGATACGCAGTATTTT

J gene: TRBJ1-2
D gene: TRBD1
V gene: TRBV29-1
clone size: many
CDR3 protein: CSGTGGNYGYTF
CDR3 DNA: TGCAGCGGTACAGGGGGGAACTATGGCTACACCTTC

J gene: TRBJ2-7
D gene: -
V gene: TRBV29-1
clone size: few
CDR3 protein: CSVEGQGVAGEQYF
CDR3 DNA: TGCAGCGTTGAAGGCCAGGGTGTTGCTGGCGAGCAGTACTTC

J gene: TRBJ1-5
D gene: -
V gene: TRBV28
clone size: many
CDR3 protein: CASSTTGLPNQPQHF
CDR3 DNA: TGTGCCAGCAGTACAACGGGACTGCCTAATCAGCCCCAGCATTTT

J gene: TRBJ1-6
D gene: -
V gene: TRBV28
clone size: -
CDR3 protein: CPSTLGLYNSPLRF
CDR3 DNA: TGTCCCAGCACCTTAGGTCTCTATAATTCACCCCTCCGCTTT

J gene: TRBJ2-3
D gene: -
V gene: TRBV7-8
clone size: -
CDR3 protein: CASSLAGVTDTQYF
CDR3 DNA: TGTGCCAGCAGCTTAGCCGGAGTTACAGATACGCAGTATTTT

J gene: TRBJ2-5
D gene: TRBD1
V gene: TRBV20-1
clone size: many
CDR3 protein: CSARILRGYQETQYF
CDR3 DNA: TGCAGTGCTAGGATACTCAGGGGGTACCAAGAGACCCAGTACTTC

J gene: TRBJ1-1
D gene: -
V gene: TRBV10-3
clone size: -
CDR3 protein: CAISEAAYEQYFGAMGLLNTEAFF
CDR3 DNA: -

J gene: TRBJ2-1
D gene: TRBD1
V gene: TRBV7-3
clone size: -
CDR3 protein: CASSKGTVMYNEQFF
CDR3 DNA: TGTGCCAGCAGCAAAGGGACAGTAATGTACAACGAGCAGTTCTTC

J gene: TRBJ2-1
D gene: -
V gene: TRBV20-1
clone size: many
CDR3 protein: CSVQNPYNEQFF
CDR3 DNA: TGCAGTGTGCAGAATCCTTACAATGAGCAGTTCTTC

J gene: TRBJ1-5
D gene: -
V gene: TRBV9
clone size: many
CDR3 protein: CASSVGDSNQPQHF
CDR3 DNA: TGTGCCAGCAGCGTCGGCGACAGTAATCAGCCCCAGCATTTT

J gene: TRBJ2-1
D gene: -
V gene: TRBV5-8
clone size: many
CDR3 protein: CASSLNGEQFF
CDR3 DNA: TGTGCCAGCAGCTTGAATGGTGAGCAGTTCTTC